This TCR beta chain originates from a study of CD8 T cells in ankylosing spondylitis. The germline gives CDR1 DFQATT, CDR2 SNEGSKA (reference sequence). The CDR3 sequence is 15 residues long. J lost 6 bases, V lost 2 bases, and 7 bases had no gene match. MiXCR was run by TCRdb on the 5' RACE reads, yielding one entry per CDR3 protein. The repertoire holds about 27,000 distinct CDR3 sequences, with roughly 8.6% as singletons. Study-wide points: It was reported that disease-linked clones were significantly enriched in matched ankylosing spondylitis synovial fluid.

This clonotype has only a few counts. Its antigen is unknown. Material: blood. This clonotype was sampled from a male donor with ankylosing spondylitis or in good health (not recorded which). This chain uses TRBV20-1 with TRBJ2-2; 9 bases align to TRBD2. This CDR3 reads CSARWAGGAAGELFF. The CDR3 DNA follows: TGCAGTGCTAGATGGGCGGGGGGGGCCGCCGGGGAGCTGTTTTTT.